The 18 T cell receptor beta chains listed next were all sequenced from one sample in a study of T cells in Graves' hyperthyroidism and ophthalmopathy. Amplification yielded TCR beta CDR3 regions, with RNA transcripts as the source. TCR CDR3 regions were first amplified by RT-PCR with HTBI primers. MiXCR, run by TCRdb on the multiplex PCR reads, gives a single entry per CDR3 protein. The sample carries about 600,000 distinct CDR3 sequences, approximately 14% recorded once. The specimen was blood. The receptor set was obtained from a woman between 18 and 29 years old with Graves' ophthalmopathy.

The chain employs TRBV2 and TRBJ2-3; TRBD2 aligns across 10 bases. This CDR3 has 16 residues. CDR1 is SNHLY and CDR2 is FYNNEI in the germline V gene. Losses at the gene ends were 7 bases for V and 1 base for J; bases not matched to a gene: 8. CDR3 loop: CASNPAGTSGTDTQYF. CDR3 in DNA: TGTGCCAGCAATCCGGCCGGGACTAGCGGCACAGATACGCAGTATTTT.

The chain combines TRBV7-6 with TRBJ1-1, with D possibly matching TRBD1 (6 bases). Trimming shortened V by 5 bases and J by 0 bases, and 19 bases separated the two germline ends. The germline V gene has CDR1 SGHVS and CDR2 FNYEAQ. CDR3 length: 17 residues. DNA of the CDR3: TGTGCCAGCAGCCCCACAGGGCAATCTGTGATGAACACTGAAGCTTTCTTT. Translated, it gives CASSPTGQSVMNTEAFF.

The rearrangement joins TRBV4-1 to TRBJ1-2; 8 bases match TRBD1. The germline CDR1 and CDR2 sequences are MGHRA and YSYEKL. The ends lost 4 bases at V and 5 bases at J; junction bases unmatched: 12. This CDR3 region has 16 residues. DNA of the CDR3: TGCGCCAGCAGCCCTCAACCTGGACAGGGAAGATATGGCTACACCTTC. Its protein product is CASSPQPGQGRYGYTF.

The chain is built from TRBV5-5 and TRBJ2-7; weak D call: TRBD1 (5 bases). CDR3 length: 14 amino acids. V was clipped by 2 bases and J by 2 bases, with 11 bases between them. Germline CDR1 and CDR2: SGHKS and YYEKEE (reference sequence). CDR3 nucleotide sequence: TGTGCCAGCAGCTTTGCTCAGGGCACCTACGAGCAGTACTTC. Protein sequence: CASSFAQGTYEQYF. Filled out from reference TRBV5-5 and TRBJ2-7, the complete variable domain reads DAGVTQSPTHLIKTRGQQVTLRCSPISGHKSVSWYQQVLGQGPQFIFQYYEKEERGRGNFPDRFSARQFPNYSSELNVNALLLGDSALYLCASSFAQGTYEQYFGPGTRLTVT.

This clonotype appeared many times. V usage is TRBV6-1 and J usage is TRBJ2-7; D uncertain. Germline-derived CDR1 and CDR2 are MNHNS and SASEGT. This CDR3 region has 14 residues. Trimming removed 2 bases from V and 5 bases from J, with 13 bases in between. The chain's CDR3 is CASSEKYIMDEQYF. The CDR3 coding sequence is TGTGCCAGCAGTGAAAAGTACATAATGGACGAGCAGTACTTC.

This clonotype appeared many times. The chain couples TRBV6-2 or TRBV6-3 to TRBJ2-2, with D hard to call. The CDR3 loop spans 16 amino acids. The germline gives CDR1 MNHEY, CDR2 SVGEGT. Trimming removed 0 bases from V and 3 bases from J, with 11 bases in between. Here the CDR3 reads CASSYSWRLDTGELFF. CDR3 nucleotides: TGTGCCAGCAGTTACTCTTGGCGTTTGGACACCGGGGAGCTGTTTTTT.

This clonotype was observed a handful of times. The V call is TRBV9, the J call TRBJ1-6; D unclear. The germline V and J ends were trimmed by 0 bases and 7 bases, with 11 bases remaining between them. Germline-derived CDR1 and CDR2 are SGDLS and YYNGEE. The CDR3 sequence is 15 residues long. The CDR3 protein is CASSVARAENSPLHF. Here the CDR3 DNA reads TGTGCCAGCAGCGTAGCACGCGCCGAGAATTCACCCCTCCACTTT.

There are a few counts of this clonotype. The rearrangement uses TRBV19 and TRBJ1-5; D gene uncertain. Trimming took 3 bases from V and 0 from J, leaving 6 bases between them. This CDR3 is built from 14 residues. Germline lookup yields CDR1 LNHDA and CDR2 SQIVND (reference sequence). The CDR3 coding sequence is TGTGCCAGTAGTATTTGGGATAGCAATCAGCCCCAGCATTTT. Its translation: CASSIWDSNQPQHF.

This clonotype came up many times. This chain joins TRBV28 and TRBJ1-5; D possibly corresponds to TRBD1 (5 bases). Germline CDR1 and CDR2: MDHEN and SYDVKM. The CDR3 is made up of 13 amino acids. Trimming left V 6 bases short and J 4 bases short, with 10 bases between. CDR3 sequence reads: CASRVGVNQPQHF. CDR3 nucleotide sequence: TGTGCCAGCAGGGTGGGGGTTAATCAGCCCCAGCATTTT.

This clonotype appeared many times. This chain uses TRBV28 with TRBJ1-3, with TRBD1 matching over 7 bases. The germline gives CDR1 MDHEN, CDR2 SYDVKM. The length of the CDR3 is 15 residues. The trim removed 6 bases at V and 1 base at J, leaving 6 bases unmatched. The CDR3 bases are TGTGCCAGCAGCCCCACGACAGGGTCTGGAAACACCATATATTTT. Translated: CASSPTTGSGNTIYF. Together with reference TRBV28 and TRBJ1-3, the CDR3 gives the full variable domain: DVKVTQSSRYLVKRTGEKVFLECVQDMDHENMFWYRQDPGLGLRLIYFSYDVKMKEKGDIPEGYSVSREKKERFSLILESASTNQTSMYLCASSPTTGSGNTIYFGEGSWLTVV.

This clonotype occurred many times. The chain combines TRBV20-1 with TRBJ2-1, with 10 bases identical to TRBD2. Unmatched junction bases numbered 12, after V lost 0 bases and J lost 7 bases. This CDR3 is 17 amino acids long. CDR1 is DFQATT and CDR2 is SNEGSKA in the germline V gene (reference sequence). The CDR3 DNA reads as TGCAGTGCTAGAGACCTTCTGAGCGGGAGGGGGTTGAATGAGCAGTTCTTC. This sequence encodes CSARDLLSGRGLNEQFF.

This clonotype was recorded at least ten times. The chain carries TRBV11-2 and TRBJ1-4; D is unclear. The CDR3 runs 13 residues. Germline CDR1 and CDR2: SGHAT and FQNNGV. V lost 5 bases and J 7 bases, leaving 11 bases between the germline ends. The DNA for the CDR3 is TGTGCCAGCAGCCCCCGGGCTCGTGAAAAACTGTTTTTT. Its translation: CASSPRAREKLFF.

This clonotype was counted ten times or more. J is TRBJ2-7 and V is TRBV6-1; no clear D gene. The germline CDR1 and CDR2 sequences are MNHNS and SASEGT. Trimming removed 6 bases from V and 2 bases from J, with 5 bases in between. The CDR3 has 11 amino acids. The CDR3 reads CASRLTYEQYF. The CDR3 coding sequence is TGTGCCAGCAGGTTGACCTACGAGCAGTACTTC.

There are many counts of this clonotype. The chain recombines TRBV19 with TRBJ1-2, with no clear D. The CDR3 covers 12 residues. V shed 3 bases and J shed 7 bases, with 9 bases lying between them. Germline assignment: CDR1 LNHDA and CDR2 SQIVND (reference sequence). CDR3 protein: CASSIYPSGYTF. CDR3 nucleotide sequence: TGTGCCAGTAGTATCTATCCCAGTGGCTACACCTTC.

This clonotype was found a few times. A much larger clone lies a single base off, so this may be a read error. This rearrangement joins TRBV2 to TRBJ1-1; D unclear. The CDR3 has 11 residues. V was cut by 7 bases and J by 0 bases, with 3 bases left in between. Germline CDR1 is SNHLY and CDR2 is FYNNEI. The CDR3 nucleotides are TGTGCCAGCAAGATGAACACTGAAGCTTTCTTT. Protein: CASKMNTEAFF.

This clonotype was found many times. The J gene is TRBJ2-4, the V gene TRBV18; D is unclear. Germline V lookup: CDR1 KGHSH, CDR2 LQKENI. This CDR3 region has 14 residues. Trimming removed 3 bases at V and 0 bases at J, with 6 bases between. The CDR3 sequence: CASSPDQAKNIQYF. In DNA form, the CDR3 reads TGTGCCAGCTCACCTGACCAAGCCAAAAACATTCAGTACTTC. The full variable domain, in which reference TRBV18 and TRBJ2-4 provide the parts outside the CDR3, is NAGVMQNPRHLVRRRGQEARLRCSPMKGHSHVYWYRQLPEEGLKFMVYLQKENIIDESGMPKERFSAEFPKEGPSILRIQQVVRGDSAAYFCASSPDQAKNIQYFGAGTRLSVL.

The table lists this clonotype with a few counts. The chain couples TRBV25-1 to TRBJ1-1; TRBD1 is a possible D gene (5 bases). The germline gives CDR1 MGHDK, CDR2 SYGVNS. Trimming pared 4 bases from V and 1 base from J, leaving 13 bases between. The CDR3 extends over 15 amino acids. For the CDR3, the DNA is TGTGCCAGCAGTGGAGCCCCGGGGGGGAACACTGAAGCTTTCTTT. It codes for CASSGAPGGNTEAFF.

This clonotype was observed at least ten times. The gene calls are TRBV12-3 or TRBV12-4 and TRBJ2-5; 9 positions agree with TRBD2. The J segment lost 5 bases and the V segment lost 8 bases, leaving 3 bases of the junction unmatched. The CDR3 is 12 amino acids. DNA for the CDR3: TGTGCCAGCGGGCTAGCGGGGGAGACCCAGTACTTC. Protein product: CASGLAGETQYF.